These T cell receptor beta chains were read from a single sample in a study of blood T cell repertoires in COVID-19. Generated by immunoSEQ multiplex PCR, the TCRdb table keeps only in-frame clones and is missing some. Of about 200,000 clones detected, 75% to 90% appear once; the ten largest clones hold 27%. Sequencing was carried out using peripheral blood. The receptors here all came from a man between 40 and 49 years old with acute or convalescent COVID-19. CDR3s include the opening cysteine and the closing phenylalanine or tryptophan. A D gene is named only where the DNA matches it firmly. Size is stated for part of the rows, as once, few or many counts, or as a class when the clone is expanded.

j_call v_call d_call clone_size cdr3_nt cdr3_aa
TRBJ2-7 TRBV6-6 TRBD2 - TGTGCCAGCAGTTCCCCGGGACTAGCGGGGGACGAGCAGTACTTC CASSSPGLAGDEQYF
TRBJ2-1 TRBV6-1 - - TGTGCCAGCCGATGGGGCCCAAGGGCCAATGAGCAGTTCTTC CASRWGPRANEQFF
TRBJ1-1 TRBV15 - - TGTGCCACCAGCAGAGCCAGGGGGAACACTGAAGCTTTCTTT CATSRARGNTEAFF
TRBJ2-1 TRBV4-2 - - TGTGCCAGCAGCCAAGATGGAGACGGACTTAGCAATGAGCAGTTCTTC CASSQDGDGLSNEQFF
TRBJ1-5 TRBV12-3/TRBV12-4 - - TGTGCCAGCACCCGAGCCGGGCAGCCCCAGCATTTT CASTRAGQPQHF
TRBJ1-1 TRBV7-2 - once TGTGCCAGCAGCTTAAATCAGAACACTGAAGCTTTCTTT CASSLNQNTEAFF
TRBJ2-7 TRBV6-5 TRBD1 - TGTGCCAGCAGTTACGCCCCGGGACAGGACTACGAGCAGTACTTC CASSYAPGQDYEQYF
TRBJ2-1 TRBV27 TRBD1 few TGTGCCAGCAGTTCGCTCCCGGGACCACAGGGGGTAGTGAATGAGCAGTTCTTC CASSSLPGPQGVVNEQFF
TRBJ2-7 TRBV7-2 TRBD2 - TGTGCCAGCAGCTCACTAGCGAACTCCTACGAGCAGTACTTC CASSSLANSYEQYF
TRBJ1-3 TRBV2 TRBD1 - TGTGCCAGCAATTCTCCAGGGGGCGCTGGAAACACCATATATTTT CASNSPGGAGNTIYF
TRBJ2-1 TRBV11-3 TRBD1 - TGTGCCAGCAGCCAGGGGGAAAGTGCGGGTCAGTTCTTC CASSQGESAGQFF
TRBJ2-3 TRBV30 TRBD2 - TGTGCCTGGACTAGCGGGAGCGGATACACAGATACGCAGTATTTT CAWTSGSGYTDTQYF
TRBJ2-1 TRBV10-3 - - TGTGCCAAGTTAGTATACTGCTCCTACAATGAGCAGTTCTTC CAKLVYCSYNEQFF
TRBJ1-2 TRBV7-2 TRBD1 - TGTGCCAGCAGCCCAGGACAGGGGATATGGAACTATGGCTACACCTTC CASSPGQGIWNYGYTF
TRBJ1-1 TRBV28 TRBD1 once TGTGCCAGCAGCTCCCACGCAGGGGGCTTCGCTGAAGCTTTCTTT CASSSHAGGFAEAFF
TRBJ2-3 TRBV11-2 - - TGTGCCAGCAGCTTAGCCCCGACTGACACAGATACGCAGTATTTT CASSLAPTDTDTQYF
TRBJ1-1 TRBV7-2 - - TGTGCCAGCAGCTTACAATCAGGGGTCCACGAGGCTTTCTTT CASSLQSGVHEAFF
TRBJ2-1 TRBV18 TRBD2 - TGTGCCAGCTCACTCGTGGGACTAGCGGGAGGGGATGAGCAGTTCTTC CASSLVGLAGGDEQFF
TRBJ1-2 TRBV5-5 - - TGTGCCAGCAGCTTTAGGACACGAAATTATGGCTACACCTTC CASSFRTRNYGYTF
TRBJ1-2 TRBV11-2 - - TGTGCCAGCAGCCGGTCGACAGGCCGGGGCCCATACTATGGCTACACCTTC CASSRSTGRGPYYGYTF
TRBJ2-1 TRBV6-2/TRBV6-3 TRBD2 - TGTGCCAGCAGTCCCTTGCGGGAGGCGTACAATGAGCAGTTCTTC CASSPLREAYNEQFF
TRBJ1-3 TRBV3-1/TRBV3-2 - - TGTGCCAGCAGCCAAGGGGGCAGCGCAAACACCATATATTTT CASSQGGSANTIYF
TRBJ1-5 TRBV6-5 TRBD1 - TGTGCCAGCAGCGACAGGGCGGCTCAGCCCCAGCATTTT CASSDRAAQPQHF
TRBJ2-7 TRBV19 - many TGTGCCAGTAGTTATGGTTTGGCGGGACCCCTCTACGAGCAGTACTTC CASSYGLAGPLYEQYF
TRBJ1-5 TRBV18 - - TGTGCCAGCTCACCACCCCAGGGGTCCCAGCATTTT CASSPPQGSQHF
TRBJ2-1 TRBV4-1 TRBD1 - TGCGCCAGCAGCCTCTCCGACAGGGCGTCCTACAATGAGCAGTTCTTC CASSLSDRASYNEQFF
TRBJ1-3 TRBV6-5 - - TGTGCCAGCAGTTACGATGGGGGGTCCGGAAACACCATATATTTT CASSYDGGSGNTIYF
TRBJ1-2 TRBV11-2 - - TGTGCCAGCAGCCCTACGTCGGGGAGTGTAATGTTCGGCTACACCTTC CASSPTSGSVMFGYTF